The entry below describes one TCR beta chain. Its antigen remains unknown. The CDR3 spans 14 residues. The V and J ends lost 2 bases and 4 bases, in that order; junction bases with no gene match: 2. CDR1 and CDR2 (germline): MNHNS, SASEGT. The data derive from a study of cytomegalovirus exposure and HLA in healthy donors. The PCR made use of 60 Vbeta and 13 Jbeta primers. Generated by immunoSEQ multiplex PCR, the TCRdb table keeps only in-frame clones and is missing some. The table lists under 150,000 clones, around 73% of them singletons, with approximately 5% in the top ten. The study, taken as a whole, reports: Presence/absence comparisons presumed near-even sequencing depth among donors. In an earlier analysis, about 87% or about 30%: the productive usage of most TCR beta V segments.

The chain employs TRBV6-1 and TRBJ2-7; 10 nucleotides line up with TRBD1. This receptor was taken from a woman aged 25-40 years in good health and CMV-seropositive. The material sequenced was PBMCs. Written as DNA, the CDR3 is TGTGCCAGCAGTGAAAGACAGGGGGCGTACGAGCAGTACTTC. It codes for CASSERQGAYEQYF.